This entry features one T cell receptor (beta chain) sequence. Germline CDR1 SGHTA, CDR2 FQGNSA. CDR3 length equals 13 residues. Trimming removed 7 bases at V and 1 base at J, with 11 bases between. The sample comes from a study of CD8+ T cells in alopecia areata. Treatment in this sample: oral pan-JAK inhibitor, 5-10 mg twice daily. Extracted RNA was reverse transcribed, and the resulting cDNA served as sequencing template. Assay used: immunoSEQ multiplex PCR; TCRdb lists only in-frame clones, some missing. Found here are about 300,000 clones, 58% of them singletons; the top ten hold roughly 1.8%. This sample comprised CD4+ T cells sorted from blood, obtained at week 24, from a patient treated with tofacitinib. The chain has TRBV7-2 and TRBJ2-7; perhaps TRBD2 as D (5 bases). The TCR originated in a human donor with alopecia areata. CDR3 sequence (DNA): TGTGCCAGCACCCCTCGGGGATCCTACGAGCAGTACTTC. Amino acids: CASTPRGSYEQYF.